This T cell receptor (beta chain) comes out of a study of blood T cell repertoires in COVID-19. Whole-study context: Samples taken during acute and convalescent COVID-19 were collected in the United States, Italy and Spain. Sources were T cells, B-cell-depleted T cells, or PBMCs; the material itself was cDNA or gDNA.

Original processing methods: Estimated nucleated cell counts came from reference gene primer amplification. TCRdb's copy holds only in-frame clones and misses some; the assay was immunoSEQ multiplex PCR. V and J calls and clone size are copied from that table; D and trimming were computed from the DNA. The sample carries 20,000 to 30,000 clones, approximately 82% recorded once. This clone was seen only once. V dropped 6 bases and J dropped 5; count of bases not matched to a gene: 1. The CDR3 covers 13 residues. The germline CDR1 and CDR2 sequences are SGHTA and FQGTGA. This sequence originates from a human donor in a cohort sampled during active COVID-19. The sequenced material came from peripheral blood. The chain couples TRBV7-3 to TRBJ2-3, with 11 nucleotides matching TRBD2. The DNA of the CDR3 is TGTGCCAGCAGTAGCGGGGGGGAAGATACGCAGTATTTT. The encoded protein is CASSSGGEDTQYF.